The clone carrying this T cell receptor (beta chain) is medium-sized (0.01 to 0.1%). Clones were read by immunoSEQ multiplex PCR, and TCRdb kept only the in-frame ones, dropping some. The data hold about 130,000 clones, with roughly 86% observed a single time. The time point is: peripheral blood 6 weeks after treatment start. Patients in the study were battling locally advanced or metastatic urothelial carcinoma. Sample numbers ranged from 1 to 8 per patient, encompassing pretreatment and on-treatment collections. This record comes from a study of PD-L1 blockade in urothelial cancer. The overall study: Of prior chemotherapy regimens, patients had received between 0 and 3.

The V gene lost 2 bases and the J gene lost 2 bases, with 17 bases spanning the gap. CDR1 is SGHRS, CDR2 YFSETQ, per germline. CDR3 length equals 17 residues. The chain joins TRBV5-1 to TRBJ1-5; D is unclear. Sequenced material: PBMCs, taken around atezolizumab (anti-PD-L1) treatment. The TCR originated in a man in his forties or fifties with urothelial cancer. The CDR3 loop is CASSFLPLASGNQPQHF. The CDR3 DNA is TGCGCCAGCAGCTTTTTGCCCCTCGCGAGCGGCAATCAGCCCCAGCATTTT. The full variable domain, rest sourced from reference TRBV5-1 and TRBJ1-5, is KAGVTQTPRYLIKTRGQQVTLSCSPISGHRSVSWYQQTPGQGLQFLFEYFSETQRNKGNFPGRFSGRQFSNSRSEMNVSTLELGDSALYLCASSFLPLASGNQPQHFGDGTRLSIL.